These 8 T cell receptor beta chains share one sample of origin, sequenced in a study of blood T cells in healthy people across ages. A second roughly 7 to 11 cycle PCR used barcoded and J-beta primers. TCRdb reanalysed the 5' RACE reads using MiXCR and keeps one entry per CDR3 protein. The sample gives 700,000 to 900,000 distinct CDR3 sequences, about 48% of which show up once; approximately 40% is in the top ten. Sample: blood. The receptors were sampled from a man older than 75 in good health.

V and J are TRBV29-1 and TRBJ2-7; 9 positions match TRBD1. The V segment lost 4 bases and the J segment 1 base; nucleotides outside the gene matches: 2. Germline V CDR1 and CDR2: SQVTM, ANQGSEA. The CDR3 sequence is 13 residues long. This CDR3 reads CSVGQGDSYEQYF. The CDR3 DNA reads TGCAGCGTTGGACAGGGGGATTCCTACGAGCAGTACTTC.

V gene TRBV28 combines with J gene TRBJ2-5; 14 bases agree with TRBD2. CDR3 size: 18 residues. V lost 3 bases to trimming and J lost 5 bases; unmatched junction nucleotides: 11. Germline CDR1 is MDHEN and CDR2 is SYDVKM. The CDR3 DNA reads as TGTGCCAGCAGTTTGGGCCAGGGACTAGCGGGAGTCAGGGAGACCCAGTACTTC. As protein: CASSLGQGLAGVRETQYF. Full variable domain (rest looked up from reference TRBV28 and TRBJ2-5): DVKVTQSSRYLVKRTGEKVFLECVQDMDHENMFWYRQDPGLGLRLIYFSYDVKMKEKGDIPEGYSVSREKKERFSLILESASTNQTSMYLCASSLGQGLAGVRETQYFGPGTRLLVL.

The chain combines TRBV3-1 with TRBJ2-7; 7 bases are shared with TRBD1. There are 15 residues in the CDR3. The V gene's germline CDR1 is LGHDT and CDR2 YNNKEL (reference sequence). Trimming removed 4 bases from V and 0 bases from J; junction bases left unmatched: 6. The DNA of the CDR3 is TGTGCCAGCAGCCCGTACACAGGGGCCTCCTACGAGCAGTACTTC. This translates into CASSPYTGASYEQYF.

The gene calls are TRBV14 and TRBJ2-1, with 7 positions matching TRBD2. The CDR3 extends over 15 amino acids. J gave up 4 bases and V 1 base, and 4 bases lay outside the gene matches. From germline, CDR1 is SGHDN and CDR2 FVKESK. This CDR3 reads CASSQGLAAYNEQFF. The CDR3 DNA sequence: TGTGCCAGCAGCCAAGGGCTAGCGGCTTACAATGAGCAGTTCTTC.

The J gene is TRBJ2-7, the V gene TRBV20-1, with D uncertain. Trimming pared 0 bases from V and 9 bases from J, leaving 15 bases between. The germline gives CDR1 DFQATT, CDR2 SNEGSKA (reference sequence). The CDR3 runs to 13 residues. The CDR3 spells CSARDPGRTRQYF. CDR3 sequence (DNA): TGCAGTGCTAGAGATCCGGGCAGAACTCGGCAGTACTTC.

This clonotype occurred a few times. The chain employs TRBV28 and TRBJ2-7; 7 bases are a match to TRBD1. The CDR3 has 15 amino acids. The germline CDR1 and CDR2 sequences are MDHEN and SYDVKM. After removal of 9 bases from V and 2 bases from J, the junction contained 13 bases not matched to a gene. CDR3 region: CASRQGQGRTYEQYF. CDR3 coding DNA: TGTGCCAGTCGACAGGGTCAGGGCAGGACCTACGAGCAGTACTTC.

The rearrangement uses TRBV29-1 and TRBJ1-5; 8 bases align to TRBD1. The CDR3 loop spans 13 amino acids. Germline trimming cut 4 bases from V and 1 base from J; bases unmatched to any gene: 0. The germline gives CDR1 SQVTM, CDR2 ANQGSEA. This chain's CDR3 is CSVGTGSNQPQHF. The CDR3 region has the DNA TGCAGCGTTGGGACAGGGAGCAATCAGCCCCAGCATTTT.

CDR3 sequence reads: CASSPFLAGAGDEQFF. The CDR3, as DNA: TGTGCCAGCAGTCCGTTCCTAGCGGGGGCAGGGGATGAGCAGTTCTTC. The rearrangement links TRBV12-3 or TRBV12-4 to TRBJ2-1, with 10 bases lining up with TRBD2. J gave up 8 bases and V 5 bases, and 12 bases lay outside the gene matches. This CDR3 region has 16 residues.